This passage covers 5 T cell receptor beta chains from one sample sequenced in a study of T cell responses to AZD1222 COVID-19 vaccine. Clones were read by immunoSEQ multiplex PCR, and TCRdb kept only the in-frame ones, dropping some. The sample has some 97,000 clones, roughly nine tenths seen once. The specimen comprised peripheral blood, sampled on day 0 of AZD1222 vaccination. The receptors here all came from an adult in good health.

The sample holds a few counts of this clone. This chain uses TRBV3-1 (or the pseudogene TRBV3-2) with TRBJ2-6; TRBD1 agrees at 8 bases. The CDR3 is 17 amino acids. Germline values: CDR1 LGHDT, CDR2 YNNKEL (reference sequence). V was pared by 3 bases and J by 1 base, with 5 bases of the junction left unmatched. CDR3 DNA: TGTGCCAGCAGCCAGACCGGGACAGGATCTGGGGCCAACGTCCTGACTTTC. Its protein product is CASSQTGTGSGANVLTF.

The V and J genes are TRBV2 and TRBJ1-3; maybe TRBD1 (5 bases). This CDR3 has 15 residues. Per germline, CDR1 SNHLY and CDR2 FYNNEI. V was cut by 3 bases and J by 0 bases, with 9 bases left in between. The CDR3 loop reads CASSDQGLSGNTIYF. The CDR3, as DNA: TGTGCCAGCAGTGACCAGGGCCTCTCTGGAAACACCATATATTTT.

With regard to this clone: The junction differs from germline at one of its ends, possibly a read error. The V gene is TRBV18, the J gene TRBJ1-1, with D unresolved. This CDR3 spans 15 amino acids. Germline CDR1 reads KGHSH; CDR2 reads LQKENI. The CDR3 coding sequence is TGTGCCAGCTCTCCACGAGTAAGCATGAACACTGAAGCTTTCTTT. Protein product: CASSPRVSMNTEAFF.

This chain joins TRBV2 and TRBJ1-2, with D tentatively TRBD1 (5 bases). Germline V lookup: CDR1 SNHLY, CDR2 FYNNEI. Trimming took off 7 bases at V and 3 bases at J, with 12 bases between the two ends. This CDR3 has 13 amino acids. The CDR3 DNA reads TGTGCCAGCAACGGGGACGGAGACTATGGCTACACCTTC. This encodes CASNGDGDYGYTF. The entire variable domain, with the rest obtained from reference TRBV2 and TRBJ1-2, is as follows: EPEVTQTPSHQVTQMGQEVILRCVPISNHLYFYWYRQILGQKVEFLVSFYNNEISEKSEIFDDQFSVERPDGSNFTLKIRSTKLEDSAMYFCASNGDGDYGYTFGSGTRLTVV.

The genes are TRBV9 and TRBJ2-2; a weak D match, TRBD2 (5 bases). The CDR3 has 15 residues. The V end was cut by 5 bases, the J end by 6 bases, with 17 bases between. Germline V gene sequence: CDR1 SGDLS, CDR2 YYNGEE. CDR3 in amino acids: CASSNRTPRSGELFF. The DNA of the CDR3 is TGTGCCAGCAGTAACCGGACTCCAAGGTCCGGGGAGCTGTTTTTT.